These 30 T cell receptor beta chains were all obtained from the same sample, sequenced in a study of T-cell memory formation after mild COVID-19. TCRdb re-analysed the 5' RACE reads in MiXCR, keeping a single row per CDR3 protein. The profile shows 300,000 to 400,000 distinct CDR3 sequences, approximately 29% of them singletons. Specimen: PBMCs or a T cell subset sorted from them (not recorded which). These receptors were collected from an adult woman who had mild COVID-19 (a few samples of this study predate the infection). Cell type and time point are not known.

This clonotype was observed at least ten times. The chain joins TRBV7-9 to TRBJ2-4; TRBD2 agrees at 12 bases. The CDR3 extends over 16 amino acids. Germline CDR1 is SEHNR and CDR2 is FQNEAQ (reference sequence). V shed 3 bases, J shed 8 bases, and the junction held 8 bases outside the gene matches. This CDR3 reads CASSFGLAGTADIQYF. The CDR3 region has the DNA TGTGCCAGCAGCTTCGGACTAGCGGGGACTGCAGACATTCAGTACTTC. Full variable domain (outside the CDR3, taken from reference TRBV7-9 and TRBJ2-4): DTGVSQNPRHKITKRGQNVTFRCDPISEHNRLYWYRQTLGQGPEFLTYFQNEAQLEKSRLLSDRFSAERPKGSFSTLEIQRTEQGDSAMYLCASSFGLAGTADIQYFGAGTRLSVL.

The chain is built from TRBV6-5 and TRBJ2-1, with 11 bases that match TRBD2. This CDR3 has 15 residues. Trimming took 5 bases from V and 12 from J; bases not matched to a gene: 12. From germline, CDR1 is MNHEY and CDR2 SVGAGI. CDR3 amino acids: CASSTLAGGVGWQFF. CDR3 DNA sequence: TGTGCCAGCAGTACTCTAGCGGGGGGCGTAGGGTGGCAGTTCTTC.

The chain has TRBV7-2 and TRBJ2-7; D is unclear. V was clipped by 1 base and J by 3 bases, with 13 bases between them. This CDR3 is built from 15 residues. CDR1 and CDR2 (germline): SGHTA, FQGNSA. This CDR3 is CASSLGDVLDYEQYF. The DNA of the CDR3 is TGTGCCAGCAGCTTAGGAGATGTACTGGACTACGAGCAGTACTTC.

The V call is TRBV7-9, the J call TRBJ2-7, with D perhaps matching TRBD1 (6 bases). CDR1 and CDR2 from the germline V gene are SEHNR and FQNEAQ (reference sequence). CDR3 length: 15 amino acids. Trimming took off 5 bases at V and 0 bases at J, with 14 bases between the two ends. The CDR3 spells CASSPRTEDSYEQYF. DNA of the CDR3: TGTGCCAGCAGCCCAAGGACAGAGGACTCCTACGAGCAGTACTTC.

This clonotype was detected a few times. The chain combines TRBV18 with TRBJ2-1; 9 bases map to TRBD2. The CDR3 consists of 18 residues. The germline gives CDR1 KGHSH, CDR2 LQKENI. Trimming took 2 bases from V and 7 from J; bases not matched to a gene: 15. The CDR3 DNA sequence: TGTGCCAGCTCACCAAGGTCAACTAGCGGGTCCCCCTCTAATGAGCAGTTCTTC. Translating gives CASSPRSTSGSPSNEQFF.

The chain combines TRBV23-1 with TRBJ2-1; TRBD2 agrees at 7 bases. TRBV23-1 belongs to the ORF category, with a function that is uncertain. The J segment lost 4 bases and the V segment lost 0 bases, leaving 9 bases of the junction unmatched. CDR3 length equals 17 residues. CDR3 protein: CASSQSAPAGAYNEQFF. Here the CDR3 DNA reads TGCGCCAGCAGTCAATCTGCTCCGGCGGGAGCTTACAATGAGCAGTTCTTC.

The chain joins TRBV29-1 to TRBJ1-1; the match to TRBD1 covers 7 bases. The CDR3 covers 12 residues. Per germline, CDR1 SQVTM and CDR2 ANQGSEA. The J segment lost 1 base and the V segment lost 6 bases, leaving 2 bases of the junction unmatched. The CDR3: CSVGQANTEAFF. The CDR3 DNA reads as TGCAGCGTAGGACAGGCGAACACTGAAGCTTTCTTT.

This clonotype came up a few times. The V gene is TRBV9, the J gene TRBJ2-7; 9 bases are a match to TRBD2. The CDR3 runs 16 residues. Germline V lookup: CDR1 SGDLS, CDR2 YYNGEE. The ends lost 7 bases at V and 3 bases at J; junction bases unmatched: 14. The CDR3 DNA is TGTGCCAGCTCCACAACGGCAGCTAGCGGGGTCTACGAGCAGTACTTC. This sequence encodes CASSTTAASGVYEQYF.

This rearrangement joins TRBV11-2 to TRBJ2-1, with TRBD2 matching 10 bases. The germline gives CDR1 SGHAT, CDR2 FQNNGV. The CDR3 extends over 20 amino acids. V was clipped by 7 bases and J by 0 bases; unmatched bases: 18. CDR3 sequence: CASTSRVVAGGLSSYNEQFF. Written as DNA, the CDR3 is TGTGCCAGCACTTCGAGGGTAGTAGCGGGAGGATTGTCCTCCTACAATGAGCAGTTCTTC.

This clonotype showed up just once. The chain uses TRBV24-1 and TRBJ2-5; possible D gene TRBD2, 6 bases. The ends were cut back, 4 bases at V and 2 bases at J, with 16 bases in the middle. From germline, CDR1 is KGHDR and CDR2 SFDVKD. This CDR3 is built from 16 residues. The CDR3 sequence: CATSDRGAGGQETQYF. In nucleotides, the CDR3 is TGTGCCACCAGTGACCGAGGAGCGGGTGGGCAAGAGACCCAGTACTTC.

V is TRBV7-8 and J is TRBJ2-7, with D unresolved. This CDR3 has 15 residues. CDR1 SGHVS and CDR2 FQNEAQ come from the germline V gene. Trimming pared 0 bases from V and 3 bases from J, leaving 12 bases between. This CDR3 reads CASSLASPQFYEQYF. As DNA, the CDR3 is TGTGCCAGCAGCTTAGCTTCTCCACAATTCTACGAGCAGTACTTC.

This clonotype has just a few counts. This chain links TRBV9 with TRBJ1-2, with D perhaps TRBD1 (6 bases). The CDR3 extends over 14 amino acids. CDR1 is SGDLS and CDR2 is YYNGEE in the germline V gene. V lost 2 bases, J lost 2 bases, and 10 bases lay in between. CDR3 bases: TGTGCCAGCAGCGTCGACGGGGGCAACTATGGCTACACCTTC. Residues: CASSVDGGNYGYTF.

The rearrangement links TRBV4-2 to TRBJ2-3; D may be TRBD1 (6 bases). The V end lost 4 bases, the J end lost 5 bases, and 13 bases lay between the germline ends. Germline V CDR1 and CDR2: LGHNA, YNFKEQ. The CDR3 has 14 residues. The CDR3 region has the DNA TGTGCCAGCAGCCTGGACAGCCGAAAAGATACGCAGTATTTT. Its translation is CASSLDSRKDTQYF.

The chain couples TRBV7-9 to TRBJ2-1; tentative D call: TRBD2 (5 bases). V lost 3 bases and J lost 5, with 14 bases in between. The CDR3 runs to 15 residues. CDR1 and CDR2 (germline): SEHNR, FQNEAQ (reference sequence). DNA for the CDR3: TGTGCCAGCAGCTTTGGCGGGTCGCCCCACAATGAGCAGTTCTTC. This translates into CASSFGGSPHNEQFF.

This chain uses TRBV2 with TRBJ1-2, with 8 bases aligning to TRBD1. This CDR3 region has 16 residues. Germline lookup yields CDR1 SNHLY and CDR2 FYNNEI. The junction had 14 bases not matched to a gene; V was cut back by 4 bases and J by 7 bases. The CDR3 sequence: CASSGRKSGQGSGYTF. CDR3 DNA sequence: TGTGCCAGCAGTGGAAGGAAATCCGGACAGGGAAGTGGCTACACCTTC. Complete variable domain (other parts from reference TRBV2 and TRBJ1-2): EPEVTQTPSHQVTQMGQEVILRCVPISNHLYFYWYRQILGQKVEFLVSFYNNEISEKSEIFDDQFSVERPDGSNFTLKIRSTKLEDSAMYFCASSGRKSGQGSGYTFGSGTRLTVV.

This clonotype was detected a few times. CDR3 DNA: TGTGCCACCAGTGATTGGACAGAACCGGGGGAGCAGTACTTC. Residues: CATSDWTEPGEQYF. The chain uses TRBV24-1 and TRBJ2-7, with D perhaps matching TRBD1 (6 bases). Per germline, CDR1 KGHDR and CDR2 SFDVKD. This CDR3 has 14 residues. Trimming pared 2 bases from V and 7 bases from J, leaving 14 bases between.

This clonotype turned up a few times. This rearrangement joins TRBV27 to TRBJ2-7, with D unresolved. V lost 8 bases to trimming and J lost 2 bases, with 13 bases between them. This CDR3 is built from 13 residues. The germline V gene encodes CDR1 MNHEY and CDR2 SMNVEV (reference sequence). CDR3: CASAPGTPYEQYF. The CDR3 coding sequence is TGTGCCAGCGCCCCCGGTACCCCCTACGAGCAGTACTTC.

The chain recombines TRBV20-1 with TRBJ2-5, with 7 bases fitting TRBD2. The CDR3 extends over 19 amino acids. Germline V CDR1 and CDR2: DFQATT, SNEGSKA (reference sequence). Trimming took 1 base from V and 3 from J; bases not matched to a gene: 20. The CDR3 DNA follows: TGCAGTGCTAGAGTTTATTGGGTTAAGGACGCCGGGACTAAAGAGACCCAGTACTTC. Residues: CSARVYWVKDAGTKETQYF.

The J gene is TRBJ2-1, the V gene TRBV7-6, with D perhaps TRBD2 (5 bases). Germline CDR1 reads SGHVS; CDR2 reads FNYEAQ. With 5 bases removed from V and 10 bases from J, the gap between germline ends came to 15 bases. The CDR3 length is 13 residues. CDR3: CASSQEEAAEQFF. In nucleotides, the CDR3 is TGTGCCAGCAGCCAGGAGGAAGCGGCCGAGCAGTTCTTC.

V and J are TRBV11-2 and TRBJ2-3; maybe TRBD2 (6 bases). Per germline, CDR1 SGHAT and CDR2 FQNNGV. The CDR3 extends over 16 amino acids. Trimming stripped 4 bases from V and 7 bases from J, with 21 bases between. CDR3 residues: CASSSMQGREANTQYF. CDR3 DNA sequence: TGTGCCAGCAGCTCCATGCAGGGAAGGGAGGCGAATACGCAGTATTTT.

This clonotype has just one count. The chain carries TRBV12-3 or TRBV12-4 and TRBJ2-5, with D possibly being TRBD1 or TRBD2 (5 bases each). The V end lost 7 bases, the J end lost 3 bases, and 12 bases lay between the germline ends. CDR3 size: 13 residues. This chain's CDR3 is CASTSGGKETQYF. In DNA, the CDR3 is TGTGCCAGCACCTCTGGGGGTAAAGAGACCCAGTACTTC.

V is TRBV12-3 or TRBV12-4 and J is TRBJ1-2; D is uncertain. Trimming took 5 bases from V and 4 from J, leaving 17 bases between them. This CDR3 has 15 amino acids. The CDR3: CASSPGINPVYGYTF. CDR3 sequence (DNA): TGTGCCAGCAGTCCGGGTATAAATCCTGTCTATGGCTACACCTTC.

The chain is built from TRBV20-1 and TRBJ2-2; unclear D gene. V lost 3 bases and J lost 0, with 11 bases in between. This CDR3 region has 15 residues. Germline CDR1 is DFQATT and CDR2 is SNEGSKA (reference sequence). The CDR3 loop reads CSASLPPANTGELFF. The CDR3 nucleotides are TGCAGTGCTAGTCTCCCACCCGCGAACACCGGGGAGCTGTTTTTT.

This clonotype was seen more than once but under ten times. J is TRBJ2-4 and V is TRBV6-2 or TRBV6-3; TRBD2 matches at 8 bases. Trimming removed 0 bases from V and 0 bases from J; junction bases left unmatched: 13. This CDR3 spans 20 amino acids. The germline gives CDR1 MNHEY, CDR2 SVGEGT. The chain's CDR3 is CASSYSKLVSGVLAKNIQYF. The CDR3 region has the DNA TGTGCCAGCAGTTACTCGAAACTGGTTAGCGGGGTGCTAGCCAAAAACATTCAGTACTTC.

This clonotype came up a few times. The V and J genes are TRBV5-1 and TRBJ2-1, with 10 bases identical to TRBD2. Germline V lookup: CDR1 SGHRS, CDR2 YFSETQ. Germline trimming cut 0 bases from V and 1 base from J; bases unmatched to any gene: 1. This CDR3 contains 16 residues. The CDR3 DNA reads as TGCGCCAGCAGCTTGGCTAGCGGGGGTTCCTACAATGAGCAGTTCTTC. Amino acids: CASSLASGGSYNEQFF. The full variable domain, completed using reference TRBV5-1 and TRBJ2-1, is KAGVTQTPRYLIKTRGQQVTLSCSPISGHRSVSWYQQTPGQGLQFLFEYFSETQRNKGNFPGRFSGRQFSNSRSEMNVSTLELGDSALYLCASSLASGGSYNEQFFGPGTRLTVL.

J is TRBJ1-2 and V is TRBV5-1, with D uncertain. The germline V and J ends were trimmed by 0 bases and 8 bases, with 8 bases remaining between them. CDR1 and CDR2 (germline): SGHRS, YFSETQ. This CDR3 region has 12 residues. The CDR3 loop reads CASSLEGVGYTF. CDR3 DNA sequence: TGCGCCAGCAGCTTGGAGGGCGTGGGCTACACCTTC.

This clonotype was seen more than once but under ten times. This sequence joins TRBV4-1 and TRBJ1-2, with 7 positions matching TRBD1. V shed 4 bases and J 4 bases; nucleotides not matched to a gene: 9. The V gene's germline CDR1 is MGHRA and CDR2 YSYEKL. The CDR3 is made up of 15 amino acids. CDR3 amino acids: CASSLQQGIGYGYTF. The CDR3 region has the DNA TGCGCCAGCAGCCTCCAACAGGGGATTGGCTATGGCTACACCTTC.

The V gene is TRBV12-3 or TRBV12-4, the J gene TRBJ2-7; perhaps TRBD2 as D (6 bases). V gave up 3 bases and J gave up 4 bases, with 16 bases separating them. The CDR3 extends over 15 amino acids. In nucleotides, the CDR3 is TGTGCCAGCAGTTTTGTCACGGGAGAGGATTACGAGCAGTACTTC. This translates into CASSFVTGEDYEQYF.

This clonotype was seen just once. This rearrangement joins TRBV4-1 to TRBJ2-7; the D gene could be TRBD1 or TRBD2 (5 bases each). The ends were cut back, 3 bases at V and 3 bases at J, with 15 bases in the middle. Germline V gene sequence: CDR1 MGHRA, CDR2 YSYEKL. The CDR3 length is 15 residues. CDR3 sequence reads: CASSQFPGPNYEQYF. The CDR3 DNA follows: TGCGCCAGCAGCCAGTTCCCGGGACCGAACTACGAGCAGTACTTC.

The genes are TRBV3-1 and TRBJ2-1, with 7 nucleotides matching TRBD2. Germline-derived CDR1 and CDR2 are LGHDT and YNNKEL (reference sequence). Trimming at V came to 4 bases and at J to 0 bases, leaving 6 bases not matched to a gene. This CDR3 region has 16 residues. Here the CDR3 DNA reads TGTGCCAGCAGCCGACTAGCCCTGAGCTCCTACAATGAGCAGTTCTTC. It encodes CASSRLALSSYNEQFF.